The T cell receptor (beta chain) described here comes from a study of blood T cell repertoires in COVID-19. The overall study: COVID-19 samples from acute and convalescent phases originated in the United States, Italy and Spain.

The trim removed 4 bases at V and 6 bases at J, leaving 14 bases unmatched. The CDR3 extends over 16 amino acids. CDR1 is SEHNR, CDR2 FQNEAQ, per germline (reference sequence). The method was immunoSEQ multiplex PCR; TCRdb's version includes in-frame clones alone and lacks a portion of them. The sample contains approximately 130,000 clones, roughly four fifths of which appear only once. The V call is TRBV7-9, the J call TRBJ2-7, with 8 bases matching TRBD2. The sample comprised peripheral blood. The receptor comes from a human donor in a cohort sampled during active COVID-19. The CDR3 coding sequence is TGTGCCAGCAGCTCCGACCTCTGGGCGGGGGGATCCGAGCAGTACTTC. Translated: CASSSDLWAGGSEQYF.